A single sample is the source of the 16 T cell receptor beta chains below, sequenced in a study of OX40 agonist ivuxolimab in advanced cancers. Generated by immunoSEQ multiplex PCR, the TCRdb table keeps only in-frame clones and is missing some. The repertoire holds tens of thousands of clones, with around nine tenths as singletons. The material was CD4+ or CD8+ T cells sorted from blood, obtained in a trial of the OX40 agonist ivuxolimab. These receptor sequences come from an adult with an advanced solid tumor such as melanoma, head and neck, liver or kidney cancer.

In its sample, this clone was seen once. The V and J genes are TRBV29-1 and TRBJ2-7; 7 positions match TRBD2. J lost 2 bases, V lost 3 bases, and 7 bases had no gene match. There are 14 residues in the CDR3. CDR1 and CDR2 from the germline V gene are SQVTM and ANQGSEA. CDR3 amino acids: CSVDGGNRPYEQYF. CDR3 sequence (DNA): TGCAGCGTTGACGGGGGGAATCGACCCTACGAGCAGTACTTC.

This sequence joins TRBV7-8 and TRBJ2-7; D gene uncertain. Germline V gives CDR1 SGHVS, CDR2 FQNEAQ. Trimming stripped 2 bases from V and 0 bases from J, with 17 bases between. This CDR3 contains 17 residues. This CDR3 reads CASSLSVLRIYSYEQYF. The CDR3 nucleotides read TGTGCCAGCAGCTTATCCGTACTCCGGATCTACTCCTACGAGCAGTACTTC.

This clone was seen a few times. V gene TRBV19 combines with J gene TRBJ1-5; 10 nucleotides align to TRBD1. From germline, CDR1 is LNHDA and CDR2 SQIVND (reference sequence). CDR3 length: 17 residues. Losses at the gene ends were 1 base for V and 3 bases for J; bases not matched to a gene: 6. CDR3: CASSIGWTGGPNQPQHF. DNA of the CDR3: TGTGCCAGTAGTATAGGATGGACAGGGGGGCCCAATCAGCCCCAGCATTTT.

This clone turned up a few times. The chain joins TRBV30 to TRBJ1-2, with 8 bases that match TRBD1. The V gene's germline CDR1 is GTSNPN and CDR2 SVGIG (reference sequence). The V and J ends lost 0 bases and 8 bases, in that order; junction bases with no gene match: 5. This CDR3 region has 13 residues. The CDR3 sequence: CAWSVGQGNGYTF. CDR3 sequence (DNA): TGTGCCTGGAGTGTAGGACAGGGAAACGGCTACACCTTC.

The V call is TRBV5-6, the J call TRBJ2-2; tentatively, D is TRBD1 or TRBD2 (5 bases each). Trimming removed 2 bases from V and 4 bases from J, with 15 bases in between. Germline V gives CDR1 SGHDT, CDR2 YYEEEE. This CDR3 spans 16 amino acids. In DNA form, the CDR3 reads TGTGCCAGCAGCTTCCGGGGCCGAATCCCCACCGGGGAGCTGTTTTTT. Its protein is CASSFRGRIPTGELFF.

This clone was seen a handful of times. The chain uses TRBV30 and TRBJ1-1; possible D gene TRBD1, 5 bases. The CDR3 sequence is 14 residues long. Trimming removed 2 bases from V and 10 bases from J, with 20 bases in between. CDR1 and CDR2 from the germline V gene are GTSNPN and SVGIG (reference sequence). CDR3 nucleotide sequence: TGTGCCTGGAGTCTCGGGACCACTAGGAGGAGAGCTTTCTTT. The encoded protein is CAWSLGTTRRRAFF.

The rearrangement joins TRBV27 to TRBJ2-3; D is tentatively TRBD1 or TRBD2 (6 bases each). Between the trimmed V and J ends, which lost 6 bases and 1 base, there was a span of 11 bases. Germline values: CDR1 MNHEY, CDR2 SMNVEV (reference sequence). The CDR3 totals 14 residues. The CDR3 DNA reads TGTGCCAGCAGCTGGGGGGCCCGCACAGATACGCAGTATTTT. Encoded protein: CASSWGARTDTQYF.

The CDR3 protein is CASSQVAGQGRAPLHF. In DNA, the CDR3 is TGCGCCAGCAGCCAAGTCGCCGGGCAGGGTCGGGCACCCCTCCACTTT. The V gene is TRBV4-1, the J gene TRBJ1-6; maybe TRBD1 (5 bases). The CDR3 covers 16 residues. Between the trimmed V and J ends, which lost 1 base and 11 bases, there was a span of 18 bases. Germline assignment: CDR1 MGHRA and CDR2 YSYEKL.

This clone was picked up one time. This rearrangement joins TRBV5-1 to TRBJ1-3; D gene uncertain. CDR3 size: 14 residues. Per germline, CDR1 SGHRS and CDR2 YFSETQ. V was trimmed by 5 bases and J by 0 bases, leaving 9 bases between them. The CDR3 sequence is CASSTSSSGNTIYF. CDR3 in DNA: TGCGCCAGCAGTACATCCAGCTCTGGAAACACCATATATTTT.

The V and J genes are TRBV5-6 and TRBJ2-3, with 8 bases fitting TRBD1. The CDR3 totals 14 residues. From germline, CDR1 is SGHDT and CDR2 YYEEEE. J lost 1 base, V lost 4 bases, and 2 bases had no gene match. The CDR3 protein is CASSLDRGTDTQYF. CDR3 sequence (DNA): TGTGCCAGCAGCCTGGACAGGGGCACAGATACGCAGTATTTT.

This chain joins TRBV2 and TRBJ1-5; 9 bases line up with TRBD1. J was trimmed by 12 bases and V by 5 bases; bases with no gene match: 5. CDR1 is SNHLY, CDR2 FYNNEI, per germline. This CDR3 contains 12 residues. CDR3: CASSPTGQGQHF. CDR3 bases: TGTGCCAGCAGTCCTACGGGACAGGGCCAGCATTTT.

The gene calls are TRBV6-1 and TRBJ2-1, with D possibly being TRBD2 (5 bases). This CDR3 region has 12 residues. V shed 2 bases and J shed 9 bases, with 8 bases lying between them. Germline V lookup: CDR1 MNHNS, CDR2 SASEGT. The DNA of the CDR3 is TGTGCCAGCAGTGAAATGGGGAGTGAGCAGTTCTTC. Its protein is CASSEMGSEQFF.

The rearrangement joins TRBV28 to TRBJ2-1; 7 positions match TRBD1. From germline, CDR1 is MDHEN and CDR2 SYDVKM. The trim removed 3 bases at V and 2 bases at J, leaving 4 bases unmatched. CDR3 length equals 15 residues. This CDR3 is CASSFIQGPYNEQFF. CDR3 nucleotide sequence: TGTGCCAGCAGTTTTATACAGGGGCCCTACAATGAGCAGTTCTTC.

The chain couples TRBV25-1 to TRBJ1-1; D unresolved. The CDR3 loop spans 16 amino acids. Trimming stripped 1 base from V and 8 bases from J, with 20 bases between. Germline V gene data show CDR1 as MGHDK and CDR2 as SYGVNS. The CDR3 region has the DNA TGTGCCAGCAGTGAATCAGCTTCATTGGGCTTAGGGGAAGCTTTCTTT. Protein: CASSESASLGLGEAFF.

The chain combines TRBV7-2 with TRBJ2-7, with TRBD2 matching 9 bases. CDR1 and CDR2 from the germline V gene are SGHTA and FQGNSA. V lost 5 bases and J lost 4; bases outside the gene matches: 12. This CDR3 region has 16 residues. The CDR3 here is CASSTTSGDLIYEQYF. Here the CDR3 DNA reads TGTGCCAGCAGCACGACTAGCGGTGACCTTATTTACGAGCAGTACTTC.

V usage is TRBV6-5 and J usage is TRBJ2-7, with D perhaps assigned TRBD1 or TRBD2 (5 bases each). The V end lost 2 bases, the J end lost 8 bases, and 10 bases lay between the germline ends. Germline assignment: CDR1 MNHEY and CDR2 SVGAGI. The CDR3 sequence is 12 residues long. CDR3 nucleotides: TGTGCCAGCAGTTACGAGGGGCGCCAGCAGTACTTC. Its translation: CASSYEGRQQYF.